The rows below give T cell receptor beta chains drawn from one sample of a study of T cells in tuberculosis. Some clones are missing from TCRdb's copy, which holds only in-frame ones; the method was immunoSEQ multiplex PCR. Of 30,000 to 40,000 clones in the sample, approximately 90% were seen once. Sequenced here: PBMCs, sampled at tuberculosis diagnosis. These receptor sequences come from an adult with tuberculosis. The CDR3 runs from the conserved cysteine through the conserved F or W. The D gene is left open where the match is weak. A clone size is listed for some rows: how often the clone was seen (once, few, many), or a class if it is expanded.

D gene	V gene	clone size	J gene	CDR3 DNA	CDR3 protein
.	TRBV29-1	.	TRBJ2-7	TGCAGCGTTCTCGTGACTGATTCTACCTACGAGCAGTACTTC	CSVLVTDSTYEQYF
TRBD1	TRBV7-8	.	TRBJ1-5	TGTGCCAGCAGCCCGCTGGACAGGGGGTCCCAGCATTTT	CASSPLDRGSQHF
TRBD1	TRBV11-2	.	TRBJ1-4	TGTGCCAGCAGCTTATCGACAGGGCCAAATGAAAAACTGTTTTTT	CASSLSTGPNEKLFF
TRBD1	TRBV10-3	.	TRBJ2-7	TGTGCCATCAGTTACGGGACAGGAGCCTACGAGCAGTACTTC	CAISYGTGAYEQYF
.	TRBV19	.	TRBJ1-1	TGTGCCAGTAGTCCCGGACTGGGGAACACTGAAGCTTTCTTT	CASSPGLGNTEAFF
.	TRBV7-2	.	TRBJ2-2	TGTGCCAGCTCCGGCGGGCGGGGAGAGACCGGGGAGCTGTTTTTT	CASSGGRGETGELFF
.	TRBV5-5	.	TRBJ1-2	TGTGCCAGCAGCGTAAGGCCCTTCGGGGATGGCTACACCTTC	CASSVRPFGDGYTF
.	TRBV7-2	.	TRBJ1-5	TGTGCCAGCAGCCGGGGACTAAATAGCAATCAGCCCCAGCATTTT	CASSRGLNSNQPQHF
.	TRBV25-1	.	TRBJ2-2	TGTGCCAGCAGTGAATTGGGCAGGGTAGCGAACACCGGGGAGCTGTTTTTT	CASSELGRVANTGELFF
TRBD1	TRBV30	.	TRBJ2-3	TGTGCCTGGACCGGGACAGGGACCTCAGATACGCAGTATTTT	CAWTGTGTSDTQYF
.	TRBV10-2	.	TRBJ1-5	TGCGCCAGCAGTGAGTCGTCGGGGGGAGGCCAGCCCCAGCATTTT	CASSESSGGGQPQHF
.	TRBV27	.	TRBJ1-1	TGTGCCAGCAGTTTACTCGGGAACACTGAAGCTTTCTTT	CASSLLGNTEAFF
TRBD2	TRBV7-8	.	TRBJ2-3	TGTGCCAGCAGCCCTTTACGGGCGGGAGGGCGGGATACGCAGTATTTT	CASSPLRAGGRDTQYF
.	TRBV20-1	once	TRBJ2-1	TGCAGTGCTAGCCGTCACAATGAGCAGTTCTTC	CSASRHNEQFF
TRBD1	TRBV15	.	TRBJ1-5	TGTGCCACCAGCAGAGATCAGGGGGCTAGTAGTCGCAATCAGCCCCAGCATTTT	CATSRDQGASSRNQPQHF
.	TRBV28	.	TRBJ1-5	TGTGCCAGCACCGGGGGGCTTGTTCAGCCCCAGCATTTT	CASTGGLVQPQHF
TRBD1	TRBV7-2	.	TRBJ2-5	TGTGCCAGCAGCAACACAGGGGGACGAGAGACCCAGTACTTC	CASSNTGGRETQYF
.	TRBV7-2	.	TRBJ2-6	TGTGCCAGCAGCTTGCACTGGGCCAACGTCCTGACTTTC	CASSLHWANVLTF
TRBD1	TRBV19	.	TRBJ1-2	TGTGCCAGTAGTATGGAAGGGACAGGGGGCGCGTATGGCTACACCTTC	CASSMEGTGGAYGYTF
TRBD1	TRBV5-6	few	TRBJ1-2	TGTGCCAGCAGCCCCGGACAGGGGGTGGATGGCTACACCTTC	CASSPGQGVDGYTF
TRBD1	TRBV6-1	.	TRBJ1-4	TGTGCCAGCAGTGGGGGGACAGGGTTTGAAAAACTGTTTTTT	CASSGGTGFEKLFF